What follows are 30 T cell receptor beta chains derived from one specimen sequenced in a study of CD8 T cells in ankylosing spondylitis. MiXCR was run by TCRdb on the 5' RACE reads, yielding one entry per CDR3 protein. Found here are 84,000 or so distinct CDR3 sequences, 27% of them singletons; the top ten hold around 60%. The specimen sequenced was blood, either unsorted or a sorted T cell fraction (not recorded which). The receptors were gathered from a male donor with ankylosing spondylitis or in good health (not recorded which).

This clonotype was seen at least ten times. The chain has TRBV10-3 and TRBJ2-5; weak D call: TRBD1 (5 bases). The CDR3 contains 14 residues. Germline CDR1 reads ENHRY; CDR2 reads SYGVKD. V lost 0 bases and J 5 bases, leaving 10 bases between the germline ends. The CDR3 protein is CAISESEGVETQYF. The CDR3 coding sequence is TGTGCCATCAGTGAGTCGGAAGGGGTCGAGACCCAGTACTTC.

This clonotype has a single count. The CDR3 DNA is TGTGCCAGCAGCCATTTAGCCGGGGGAGAGACCCAGTACTTC. It translates to CASSHLAGGETQYF. This chain uses TRBV3-1 with TRBJ2-5; D is perhaps TRBD2 (6 bases). Trimming took off 3 bases at V and 4 bases at J, with 12 bases between the two ends. Germline CDR1 and CDR2: LGHDT and YNNKEL (reference sequence). This CDR3 has 14 residues.

The chain joins TRBV20-1 to TRBJ1-3; D might be TRBD1 (5 bases). Germline CDR1 DFQATT, CDR2 SNEGSKA (reference sequence). This CDR3 contains 15 residues. The V gene lost 6 bases and the J gene lost 0 bases, with 15 bases spanning the gap. The CDR3 here is CSAAGEGYSGNTIYF. CDR3 nucleotides: TGCAGTGCCGCGGGGGAGGGCTACTCTGGAAACACCATATATTTT.

This clonotype was counted at least ten times. The CDR3 region is CSASSGGVTDTQYF. CDR3 DNA: TGCAGTGCCAGTAGCGGGGGGGTCACAGATACGCAGTATTTT. This chain uses TRBV20-1 with TRBJ2-3; 11 bases map to TRBD2. The CDR3 runs 14 residues. With V trimmed by 6 bases and J by 2 bases, 4 bases remained unmatched. Germline assignment: CDR1 DFQATT and CDR2 SNEGSKA (reference sequence).

The chain joins TRBV5-1 to TRBJ1-1, with D maybe TRBD1 (6 bases). The V end was cut by 5 bases, the J end by 3 bases, with 17 bases between. Germline V gene sequence: CDR1 SGHRS, CDR2 YFSETQ. This CDR3 contains 15 residues. The CDR3: CASRLQGSRDTEAFF. The CDR3, as DNA: TGCGCCAGCAGATTACAGGGCTCACGGGACACTGAAGCTTTCTTT.

V is TRBV29-1 and J is TRBJ1-2, with 10 bases identical to TRBD1. The CDR3 has 13 amino acids. Trimming took 6 bases from V and 4 from J; bases not matched to a gene: 5. CDR1 is SQVTM, CDR2 ANQGSEA, per germline. The CDR3 protein is CSVDRGLSYGYTF. In DNA form, the CDR3 reads TGCAGCGTAGACAGGGGGCTGAGCTATGGCTACACCTTC.

This clonotype was recorded at least ten times. The chain employs TRBV10-3 and TRBJ2-7; D uncertain. CDR1 and CDR2 from the germline V gene are ENHRY and SYGVKD. This CDR3 has 14 residues. The germline V and J ends were trimmed by 0 bases and 7 bases, with 13 bases remaining between them. CDR3 sequence reads: CAISESTQASEQYF. The CDR3 DNA reads TGTGCCATCAGTGAGTCAACGCAGGCCTCGGAGCAGTACTTC.

The chain links TRBV28 to TRBJ1-4, with a weak D call TRBD1 (5 bases). The CDR3 has 17 residues. Trimming left V 8 bases short and J 0 bases short, with 19 bases between. The germline V gene encodes CDR1 MDHEN and CDR2 SYDVKM. The CDR3 spells CASRRHGAGSTNEKLFF. The CDR3 coding sequence is TGTGCCAGCCGCCGGCATGGGGCTGGGTCAACTAATGAAAAACTGTTTTTT.

V is TRBV20-1 and J is TRBJ2-1, with 8 bases matching TRBD2. The CDR3 covers 15 residues. Germline V gene sequence: CDR1 DFQATT, CDR2 SNEGSKA (reference sequence). With V trimmed by 1 base and J by 9 bases, 11 bases remained unmatched. CDR3 sequence: CSARVSSGSLVEQFF. CDR3 DNA sequence: TGCAGTGCTAGAGTATCCAGCGGGAGTTTGGTTGAGCAGTTCTTC.

This chain links TRBV6-1 with TRBJ2-7; TRBD2 matches at 9 bases. CDR3 size: 14 residues. Per germline, CDR1 MNHNS and CDR2 SASEGT. CDR3 sequence: CASSTGTSSHEQYV. For the CDR3, the DNA is TGTGCCAGCAGTACCGGGACTAGCTCCCACGAGCAGTACGTC.

This clonotype has only one observation. The chain is built from TRBV7-2 and TRBJ1-4; D not resolved. The length of the CDR3 is 14 residues. Deletions cut 6 bases from V and 6 bases from J, with 14 bases between. CDR1 SGHTA and CDR2 FQGNSA come from the germline V gene. The CDR3 bases are TGTGCCAGCAGACCGACCCTTATGGATGAAAAACTGTTTTTT. Translating it yields CASRPTLMDEKLFF.

The genes are TRBV5-6 and TRBJ2-1, with D unclear. Looked up from germline, CDR1 is SGHDT and CDR2 is YYEEEE. V was shortened by 1 base and J by 4 bases, with 3 bases between the two germline ends. This CDR3 contains 12 residues. CDR3 protein: CASSLSYNEQFF. The CDR3, as DNA: TGTGCCAGCAGCTTGTCTTACAATGAGCAGTTCTTC.

This clonotype was detected a few times. The chain employs TRBV12-3 or TRBV12-4 and TRBJ1-1; a weak D match, TRBD1 (5 bases). This CDR3 spans 13 amino acids. The ends were cut back, 6 bases at V and 6 bases at J, with 14 bases in the middle. This chain's CDR3 is CASRRGVSPEAFF. The CDR3 DNA sequence: TGTGCCAGCAGGAGGGGAGTGAGTCCTGAAGCTTTCTTT.

This clonotype has just a few counts. The rearrangement uses TRBV6-5 and TRBJ2-1, with a tentative D call TRBD1 (6 bases). CDR3 length equals 16 residues. Per germline, CDR1 MNHEY and CDR2 SVGAGI. V lost 0 bases to trimming and J lost 1 base, with 10 bases between them. The CDR3 is CASSYSWQGSYNEQFF. CDR3 sequence (DNA): TGTGCCAGCAGTTACTCGTGGCAGGGGTCCTACAATGAGCAGTTCTTC.

This clonotype was seen at least ten times. The CDR3 DNA sequence: TGCAGTGCCCCCCTTGAAAACTTCAATGAGCAGTTCTTC. It yields the protein CSAPLENFNEQFF. The V call is TRBV20-1, the J call TRBJ2-1, with no clear D. The V end was cut by 6 bases, the J end by 6 bases, with 15 bases between. The CDR3 is 13 amino acids. Germline V lookup: CDR1 DFQATT, CDR2 SNEGSKA (reference sequence).

The chain uses TRBV5-1 and TRBJ2-5; weak D call: TRBD1 (5 bases). The CDR3 runs 14 residues. CDR1 is SGHRS, CDR2 YFSETQ, per germline. V was cut by 4 bases and J by 1 base, with 11 bases left in between. CDR3 nucleotide sequence: TGCGCCAGCAGCCTACAGGATACCCAAGAGACCCAGTACTTC. Residues: CASSLQDTQETQYF. Variable domain in full (rest from reference TRBV5-1 and TRBJ2-5): KAGVTQTPRYLIKTRGQQVTLSCSPISGHRSVSWYQQTPGQGLQFLFEYFSETQRNKGNFPGRFSGRQFSNSRSEMNVSTLELGDSALYLCASSLQDTQETQYFGPGTRLLVL.

The chain joins TRBV27 to TRBJ1-5; D is unclear. The germline gives CDR1 MNHEY, CDR2 SMNVEV (reference sequence). This CDR3 region has 15 residues. V gave up 0 bases and J gave up 4 bases, with 10 bases separating them. The DNA for the CDR3 is TGTGCCAGCAGTTTATCGAGTACAGTTAATCAGCCCCAGCATTTT. Translated, it gives CASSLSSTVNQPQHF.

The genes are TRBV7-3 and TRBJ2-1; D is unclear. V dropped 4 bases and J dropped 4 bases, with 14 bases sitting between them. This CDR3 is built from 15 residues. CDR1 SGHTA and CDR2 FQGTGA come from the germline V gene. The CDR3 DNA reads TGTGCCAGCAGCTCCCCTAGGGCACAGTACAATGAGCAGTTCTTC. The encoded protein is CASSSPRAQYNEQFF.

This chain joins TRBV6-1 and TRBJ1-6; 9 bases match TRBD1. The junction had 5 bases not matched to a gene; V was cut back by 9 bases and J by 8 bases. Germline V gene data show CDR1 as MNHNS and CDR2 as SASEGT. This CDR3 has 13 amino acids. DNA of the CDR3: TGTGCCAGTTCGGGACAGGGTGATTCACCCCTCCACTTT. Its protein is CASSGQGDSPLHF.

Note on this clonotype: A much larger clone differs by one base, so this may be a read error. The chain uses TRBV3-1 and TRBJ2-7, with D unclear. The CDR3 loop spans 11 amino acids. From germline, CDR1 is LGHDT and CDR2 YNNKEL (reference sequence). Trimming removed 1 base from V and 4 bases from J, with 2 bases in between. CDR3 residues: CASSQVYEQYF. Here the CDR3 DNA reads TGTGCCAGCAGCCAAGTTTACGAGCAGTACTTC.

This clonotype has more than one count but fewer than ten. The V and J genes are TRBV5-5 and TRBJ1-2; 7 nucleotides match TRBD1. Trimming at V came to 2 bases and at J to 4 bases, leaving 8 bases not matched to a gene. Germline V gene data show CDR1 as SGHKS and CDR2 as YYEKEE (reference sequence). The CDR3 is made up of 15 amino acids. This CDR3 is CASSLVFRGSYGYTF. CDR3 bases: TGTGCCAGCAGCTTAGTTTTCAGGGGGAGCTATGGCTACACCTTC. The full variable domain, with the rest looked up from reference TRBV5-5 and TRBJ1-2, is DAGVTQSPTHLIKTRGQQVTLRCSPISGHKSVSWYQQVLGQGPQFIFQYYEKEERGRGNFPDRFSARQFPNYSSELNVNALLLGDSALYLCASSLVFRGSYGYTFGSGTRLTVV.

The rearrangement joins TRBV24-1 to TRBJ2-5; 9 positions match TRBD1. The J segment lost 6 bases and the V segment lost 4 bases, leaving 8 bases of the junction unmatched. The length of the CDR3 is 15 residues. In germline, CDR1 is KGHDR, CDR2 SFDVKD. The CDR3 region has the DNA TGTGCCACCAGTGACTCCGGGACAGGGATTCAGACCCAGTACTTC. Translated, it gives CATSDSGTGIQTQYF.

This clonotype was detected many times. The CDR3, as DNA: TGCAGCGCTGGGCCAGATACCTTTGGCTACACCTTC. It codes for CSAGPDTFGYTF. J is TRBJ1-2 and V is TRBV29-1; D not certain. Between the trimmed V and J ends, which lost 7 bases and 7 bases, there was a span of 16 bases. CDR3 length equals 12 residues. CDR1 is SQVTM and CDR2 is ANQGSEA in the germline V gene.

V and J are TRBV9 and TRBJ2-7, with D possibly being TRBD1 (5 bases). Between the trimmed V and J ends, which lost 4 bases and 5 bases, there was a span of 13 bases. Germline V gene lookup returns CDR1 SGDLS and CDR2 YYNGEE. CDR3 length: 13 amino acids. CDR3 sequence (DNA): TGTGCCAGCAGCAAGACAGTTTTCCACGAGCAGTACTTC. This sequence encodes CASSKTVFHEQYF.

The V call is TRBV6-5, the J call TRBJ2-2, with D unresolved. The CDR3 covers 11 residues. Per the germline V gene, CDR1 is MNHEY and CDR2 is SVGAGI. Trimming pared 8 bases from V and 6 bases from J, leaving 7 bases between. The CDR3 protein is CASGGPGELFF. In DNA, the CDR3 is TGTGCCAGCGGTGGACCCGGGGAGCTGTTTTTT.

This sequence joins TRBV5-1 and TRBJ2-3; D may be TRBD1 or TRBD2 (5 bases each). Germline V gene data show CDR1 as SGHRS and CDR2 as YFSETQ. V lost 3 bases to trimming and J lost 2 bases, with 10 bases between them. The CDR3 length is 14 residues. Here the CDR3 DNA reads TGCGCCAGCAGCTCCGGGACCTACACAGATACGCAGTATTTT. Residues: CASSSGTYTDTQYF.

The CDR3 sequence: CASTLTQRHEQFF. The CDR3 DNA reads as TGTGCCAGCACTCTGACCCAACGGCATGAGCAGTTCTTC. J is TRBJ2-1 and V is TRBV2; D is undetermined. Germline CDR1 reads SNHLY; CDR2 reads FYNNEI. The CDR3 loop spans 13 amino acids. Trimming took off 7 bases at V and 8 bases at J, with 15 bases between the two ends.

V and J are TRBV15 and TRBJ1-1, with D possibly being TRBD1 (5 bases). This CDR3 comprises 14 residues. The germline V gene has CDR1 LNHNV and CDR2 YYDKDF (reference sequence). Trimming pared 5 bases from V and 3 bases from J, leaving 13 bases between. CDR3 loop: CATSWKQADTEAFF. CDR3 in DNA: TGTGCCACCAGCTGGAAACAGGCGGACACTGAAGCTTTCTTT. Drawing the rest from reference TRBV15 and TRBJ1-1, the complete variable domain is DAMVIQNPRYQVTQFGKPVTLSCSQTLNHNVMYWYQQKSSQAPKLLFHYYDKDFNNEADTPDNFQSRRPNTSFCFLDIRSPGLGDTAMYLCATSWKQADTEAFFGQGTRLTVV.

This clonotype was detected only a few times. The rearrangement links TRBV27 to TRBJ2-7, with a tentative D call TRBD2 (5 bases). Deletions cut 5 bases from V and 3 bases from J, with 20 bases between. The CDR3 is 16 residues long. From germline, CDR1 is MNHEY and CDR2 SMNVEV (reference sequence). This CDR3 reads CASSRGSRVGFYEQYF. Written as DNA, the CDR3 is TGTGCCAGCAGTAGAGGGAGTAGGGTAGGGTTCTACGAGCAGTACTTC.

The V gene is TRBV20-1, the J gene TRBJ1-3; perhaps TRBD1 as D (6 bases). There are 16 residues in the CDR3. Trimming took 1 base from V and 4 from J, leaving 17 bases between them. The germline CDR1 and CDR2 sequences are DFQATT and SNEGSKA (reference sequence). The CDR3: CSARVAGDKGGNTIYF. Here the CDR3 DNA reads TGCAGTGCTAGAGTCGCAGGGGACAAGGGGGGAAACACCATATATTTT.